The rows below give T cell receptor beta chains drawn from one sample of a study of beta chain features in type 1 diabetes. Some clones are missing from TCRdb's copy, which holds only in-frame ones; the method was immunoSEQ multiplex PCR. This table holds 680,000 or so clones, roughly 12% found once. The sample consisted of naive CD4+ T cells from blood. The receptors were sampled from a man younger than 30 with type 1 diabetes. The CDR3 runs from the conserved cysteine through the conserved F or W. D genes are given only for firm matches. A clone size is listed for some rows: how often the clone was seen (once, few, many), or a class if it is expanded.

j_call | clone_size | d_call | v_call | cdr3_aa | cdr3_nt
TRBJ2-1 | few | . | TRBV18 | CASSPSQASSYNEQFF | TGTGCCAGCTCACCCTCCCAGGCGAGCTCCTACAATGAGCAGTTCTTC
TRBJ2-5 | . | TRBD1 | TRBV5-1 | CASSLQTTGKETQYF | TGCGCCAGCAGCTTACAAACGACAGGGAAAGAGACCCAGTACTTC
TRBJ2-7 | . | . | TRBV9 | CASSEGSSYEQYF | TGTGCCAGCAGCGAGGGAAGCTCCTACGAGCAGTACTTC
TRBJ1-6 | few | . | TRBV10-3 | CAISLGDSPLHF | TGTGCCATCAGTTTAGGGGATTCACCCCTCCACTTT
TRBJ1-5 | few | . | TRBV7-8 | CASSRGGSNQPQHF | TGTGCCAGCAGCCGTGGGGGTAGCAATCAGCCCCAGCATTTT
TRBJ1-5 | few | . | TRBV2 | CASRGPGDSNQPQHF | TGTGCCAGCCGAGGCCCTGGAGATAGCAATCAGCCCCAGCATTTT
TRBJ2-3 | few | . | TRBV30 | CAWARDTQYF | TGTGCCTGGGCTAGGGATACGCAGTATTTT
TRBJ1-6 | . | . | TRBV10-3 | CAISVDMGNSPLHF | TGTGCCATCAGTGTCGATATGGGTAATTCACCCCTCCACTTT
TRBJ2-7 | . | . | TRBV30 | CAWSVSGYEQYF | TGTGCCTGGAGTGTATCGGGGTACGAGCAGTACTTC
TRBJ2-1 | many | TRBD2 | TRBV4-1 | CASSVPSGGTNNEQFF | TGCGCCAGCAGCGTCCCTAGCGGGGGGACAAACAATGAGCAGTTCTTC
TRBJ2-7 | few | . | TRBV7-3 | CASSSQAGSSEQYF | TGTGCCAGCAGCTCCCAGGCGGGGTCGAGCGAGCAGTACTTC
TRBJ2-5 | . | . | TRBV7-6 | CASSSGSETQYF | TGTGCCAGCAGCTCTGGCTCAGAGACCCAGTACTTC
TRBJ2-1 | few | TRBD2 | TRBV28 | CASTTGGAASYNEQFF | TGTGCCAGCACCACGGGGGGGGCTGCCTCCTACAATGAGCAGTTCTTC
TRBJ1-1 | . | . | TRBV19 | CASRGTEAFF | TGTGCCAGCCGAGGGACTGAAGCTTTCTTT
TRBJ2-1 | few | . | TRBV4-1 | CASSQVLLGEQFF | TGCGCCAGCAGCCAAGTACTCCTAGGCGAGCAGTTCTTC
TRBJ2-5 | . | TRBD2 | TRBV7-7 | CASSGSGGARETQYF | TGTGCCAGCAGCGGTAGCGGGGGGGCCCGAGAGACCCAGTACTTC
TRBJ2-7 | . | TRBD1 | TRBV9 | CASRARRGFIYEQYF | TGTGCCAGCAGAGCACGCAGGGGGTTCATCTACGAGCAGTACTTC
TRBJ2-7 | few | TRBD1 | TRBV5-1 | CASSLGDQGASEQYF | TGCGCCAGCAGCTTGGGTGACCAGGGGGCATCGGAGCAGTACTTC
TRBJ2-5 | . | . | TRBV18 | CASSQGSQETQYF | TGTGCCAGCTCGCAGGGGTCCCAAGAGACCCAGTACTTC
TRBJ2-1 | few | . | TRBV29-1 | CSAAYHEQFF | TGCAGCGCCGCATATCATGAGCAGTTCTTC
TRBJ2-1 | . | . | TRBV19 | CASSTQGRVTGNEQFF | TGTGCCAGTAGTACCCAGGGGAGAGTGACGGGGAATGAGCAGTTCTTC
TRBJ2-1 | . | . | TRBV14 | CASSQTGRANEQFF | TGTGCCAGCAGCCAGACAGGGAGGGCCAATGAGCAGTTCTTC
TRBJ1-6 | few | . | TRBV7-8 | CASSRGGRGQGNSPLHF | TGTGCCAGCAGCCGAGGCGGCCGGGGGCAAGGGAATTCACCCCTCCACTTT
TRBJ2-4 | . | . | TRBV11-3 | CASSSEFGPSAAKNIQYF | TGTGCCAGCAGCTCTGAATTTGGGCCCAGTGCAGCCAAAAACATTCAGTACTTC
TRBJ2-1 | . | TRBD1 | TRBV5-6 | CASSFGQGNEQFF | TGTGCCAGCAGCTTTGGACAGGGGAATGAGCAGTTCTTC
TRBJ1-5 | few | . | TRBV7-2 | CASSSSGTKGAYQPQHF | TGTGCCAGCAGCAGCTCCGGGACCAAGGGCGCGTATCAGCCCCAGCATTTT
TRBJ2-1 | . | . | TRBV5-4 | CASSGGNYNEQFF | TGTGCCAGCAGCGGGGGGAACTACAATGAGCAGTTCTTC
TRBJ1-5 | few | . | TRBV7-3 | CASSPLGGQPQHF | TGTGCCAGCAGCCCTCTCGGGGGTCAGCCCCAGCATTTT